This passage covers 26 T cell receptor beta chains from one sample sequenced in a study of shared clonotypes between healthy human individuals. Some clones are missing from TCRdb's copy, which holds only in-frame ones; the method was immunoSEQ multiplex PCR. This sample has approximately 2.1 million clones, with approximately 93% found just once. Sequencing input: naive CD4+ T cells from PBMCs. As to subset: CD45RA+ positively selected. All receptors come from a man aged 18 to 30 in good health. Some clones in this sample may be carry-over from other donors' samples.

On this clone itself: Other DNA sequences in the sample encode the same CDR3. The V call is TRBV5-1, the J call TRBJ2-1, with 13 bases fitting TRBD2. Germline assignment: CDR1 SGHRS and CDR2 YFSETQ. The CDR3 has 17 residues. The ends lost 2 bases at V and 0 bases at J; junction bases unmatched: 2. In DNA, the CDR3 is TGCGCCAGCAGCTTTGGACTAGCGGGAGTCTCCTACAATGAGCAGTTCTTC. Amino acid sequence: CASSFGLAGVSYNEQFF.

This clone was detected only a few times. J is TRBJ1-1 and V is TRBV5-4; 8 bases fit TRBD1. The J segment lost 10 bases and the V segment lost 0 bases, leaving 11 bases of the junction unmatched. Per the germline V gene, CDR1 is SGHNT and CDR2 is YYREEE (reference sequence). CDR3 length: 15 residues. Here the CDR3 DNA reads TGTGCCAGCAGCTTGGCGGGACAGGCGGGTTCAGTAGCTTTCTTT. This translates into CASSLAGQAGSVAFF.

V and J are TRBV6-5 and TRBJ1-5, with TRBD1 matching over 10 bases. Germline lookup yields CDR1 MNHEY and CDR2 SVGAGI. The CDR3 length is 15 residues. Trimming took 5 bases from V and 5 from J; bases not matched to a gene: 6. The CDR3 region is CASSLGTGVDQPQHF. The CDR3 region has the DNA TGTGCCAGCAGTCTTGGGACAGGGGTGGATCAGCCCCAGCATTTT.

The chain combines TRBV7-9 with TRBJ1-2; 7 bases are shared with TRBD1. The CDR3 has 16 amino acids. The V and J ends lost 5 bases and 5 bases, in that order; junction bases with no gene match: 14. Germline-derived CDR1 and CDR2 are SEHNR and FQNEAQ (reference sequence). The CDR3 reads CASSPKSGTVIYGYTF. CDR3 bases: TGTGCCAGCAGCCCAAAATCCGGGACAGTTATATATGGCTACACCTTC.

This chain's CDR3 is CASSRGDPLKLFF. CDR3 nucleotides: TGTGCCAGCAGCCGCGGTGACCCCCTGAAACTGTTTTTT. The chain links TRBV28 to TRBJ1-4; no firm D call. With 6 bases removed from V and 11 bases from J, the gap between germline ends came to 16 bases. CDR1 MDHEN and CDR2 SYDVKM come from the germline V gene. The length of the CDR3 is 13 residues. Full variable domain (remainder filled in from reference TRBV28 and TRBJ1-4): DVKVTQSSRYLVKRTGEKVFLECVQDMDHENMFWYRQDPGLGLRLIYFSYDVKMKEKGDIPEGYSVSREKKERFSLILESASTNQTSMYLCASSRGDPLKLFFGSGTQLSVL.

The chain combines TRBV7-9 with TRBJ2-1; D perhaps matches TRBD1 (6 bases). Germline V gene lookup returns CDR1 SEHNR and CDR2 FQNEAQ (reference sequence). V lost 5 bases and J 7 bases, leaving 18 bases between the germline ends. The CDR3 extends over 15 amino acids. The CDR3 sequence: CASSPGVSGLNEQFF. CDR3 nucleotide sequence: TGTGCCAGCAGCCCAGGGGTGAGCGGACTGAATGAGCAGTTCTTC.

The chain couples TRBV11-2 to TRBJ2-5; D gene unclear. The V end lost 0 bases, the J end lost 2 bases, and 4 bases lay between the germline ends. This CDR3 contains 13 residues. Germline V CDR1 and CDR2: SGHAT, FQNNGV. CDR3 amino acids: CASSLDLQETQYF. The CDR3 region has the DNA TGTGCCAGCAGCTTAGACCTTCAAGAGACCCAGTACTTC.

This CDR3 is CASSLALLAGVTPYNEQFF. The CDR3 DNA reads as TGTGCCAGCAGCTTAGCGCTACTAGCGGGAGTAACCCCCTACAATGAGCAGTTCTTC. This chain connects TRBV7-2 to TRBJ2-1, with 11 positions matching TRBD2. The V segment lost 0 bases and the J segment 2 bases; nucleotides outside the gene matches: 9. Germline V gives CDR1 SGHTA, CDR2 FQGNSA. The CDR3 consists of 19 residues.

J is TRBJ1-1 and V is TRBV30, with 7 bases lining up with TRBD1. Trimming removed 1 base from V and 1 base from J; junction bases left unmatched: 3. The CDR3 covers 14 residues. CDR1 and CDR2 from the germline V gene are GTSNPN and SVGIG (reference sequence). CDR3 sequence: CAWSEGTANTEAFF. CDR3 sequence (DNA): TGTGCCTGGAGTGAGGGGACAGCGAACACTGAAGCTTTCTTT.

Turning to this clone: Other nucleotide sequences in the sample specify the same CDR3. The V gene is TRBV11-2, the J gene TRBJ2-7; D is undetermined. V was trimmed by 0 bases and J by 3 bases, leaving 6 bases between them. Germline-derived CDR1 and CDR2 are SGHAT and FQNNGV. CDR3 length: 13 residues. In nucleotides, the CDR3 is TGTGCCAGCAGCTTAGATGGGGTCTACGAGCAGTACTTC. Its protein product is CASSLDGVYEQYF.

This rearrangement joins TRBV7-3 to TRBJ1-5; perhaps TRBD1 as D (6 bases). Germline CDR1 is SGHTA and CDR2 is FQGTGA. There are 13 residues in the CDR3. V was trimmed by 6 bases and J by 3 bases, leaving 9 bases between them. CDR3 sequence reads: CASRQGPNQPQHF. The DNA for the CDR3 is TGTGCCAGCAGACAGGGCCCCAATCAGCCCCAGCATTTT.

Here the CDR3 reads CASIAGTGGIEKLFF. The DNA of the CDR3 is TGTGCCAGCATAGCCGGGACAGGGGGGATTGAAAAACTGTTTTTT. The rearrangement uses TRBV6-5 and TRBJ1-4; 11 nucleotides align to TRBD1. From germline, CDR1 is MNHEY and CDR2 SVGAGI. The V gene end was trimmed by 7 bases and the J gene end by 7 bases; junction bases not matched to a gene: 8. The CDR3 has 15 amino acids.

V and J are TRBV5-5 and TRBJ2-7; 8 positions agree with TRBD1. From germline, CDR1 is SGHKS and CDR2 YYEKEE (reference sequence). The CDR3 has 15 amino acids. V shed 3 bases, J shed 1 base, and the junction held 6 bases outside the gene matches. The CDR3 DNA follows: TGTGCCAGCAGCTCCCCAGGGACAGGATCCTACGAGCAGTACTTC. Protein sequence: CASSSPGTGSYEQYF.

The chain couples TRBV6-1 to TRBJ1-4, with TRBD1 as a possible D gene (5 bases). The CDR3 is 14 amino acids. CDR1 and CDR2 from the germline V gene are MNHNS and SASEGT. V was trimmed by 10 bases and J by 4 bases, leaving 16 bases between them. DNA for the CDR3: TGTGCCATCGGGGCCTCTTTAGTTAATGAAAAACTGTTTTTT. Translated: CAIGASLVNEKLFF.

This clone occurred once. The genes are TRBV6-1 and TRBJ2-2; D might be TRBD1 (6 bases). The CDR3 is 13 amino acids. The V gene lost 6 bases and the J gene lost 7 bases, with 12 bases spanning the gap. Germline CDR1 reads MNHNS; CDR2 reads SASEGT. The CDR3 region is CASSPEGVGELFF. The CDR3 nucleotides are TGTGCCAGCAGCCCCGAGGGGGTCGGGGAGCTGTTTTTT.

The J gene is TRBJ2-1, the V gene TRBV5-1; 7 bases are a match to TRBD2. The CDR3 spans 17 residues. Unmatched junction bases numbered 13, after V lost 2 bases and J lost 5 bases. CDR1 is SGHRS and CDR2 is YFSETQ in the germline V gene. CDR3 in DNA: TGCGCCAGCAGCTTTGCTAGCGGAGGACTTTTTCACAATGAGCAGTTCTTC. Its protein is CASSFASGGLFHNEQFF.

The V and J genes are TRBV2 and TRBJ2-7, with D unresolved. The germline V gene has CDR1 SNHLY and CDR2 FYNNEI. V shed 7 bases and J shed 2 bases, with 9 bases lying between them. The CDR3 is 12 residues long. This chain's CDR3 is CASNSYPYEQYF. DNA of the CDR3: TGTGCCAGCAATAGCTATCCCTACGAGCAGTACTTC.

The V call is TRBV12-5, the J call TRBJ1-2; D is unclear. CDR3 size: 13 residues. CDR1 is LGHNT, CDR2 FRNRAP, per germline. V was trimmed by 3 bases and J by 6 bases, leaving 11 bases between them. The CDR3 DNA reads TGTGCTAGTGGTTTCTCCGACGGGAATGGCTACACCTTC. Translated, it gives CASGFSDGNGYTF.

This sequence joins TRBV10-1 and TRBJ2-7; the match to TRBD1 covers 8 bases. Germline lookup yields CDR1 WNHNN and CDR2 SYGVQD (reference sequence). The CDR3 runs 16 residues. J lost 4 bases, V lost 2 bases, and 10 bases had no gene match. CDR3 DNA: TGCGCCAGCAGTGAGGGAGGAGGCAGGGGGCCTTACGAGCAGTACTTC. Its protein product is CASSEGGGRGPYEQYF.

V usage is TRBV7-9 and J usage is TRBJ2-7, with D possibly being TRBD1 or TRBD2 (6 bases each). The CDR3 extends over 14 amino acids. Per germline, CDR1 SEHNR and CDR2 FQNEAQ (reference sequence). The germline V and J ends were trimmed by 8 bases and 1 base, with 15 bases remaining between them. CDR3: CASGLSGASYEQYF. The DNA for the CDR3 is TGTGCCAGCGGTTTGTCGGGGGCATCCTACGAGCAGTACTTC.

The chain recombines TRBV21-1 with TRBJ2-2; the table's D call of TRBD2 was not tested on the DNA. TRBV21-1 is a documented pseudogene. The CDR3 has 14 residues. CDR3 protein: CASRPGEDTGELFF. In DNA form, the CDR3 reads TGTGCCAGCAGGCCGGGAGAGGACACCGGGGAGCTGTTTTTT.

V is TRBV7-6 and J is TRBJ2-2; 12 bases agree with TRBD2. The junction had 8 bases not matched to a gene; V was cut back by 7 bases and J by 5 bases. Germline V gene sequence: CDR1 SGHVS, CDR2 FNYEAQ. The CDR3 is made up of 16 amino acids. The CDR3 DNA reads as TGTGCCAGCACCCTACTAGCGGGAGGAGCTACCGGGGAGCTGTTTTTT. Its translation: CASTLLAGGATGELFF.

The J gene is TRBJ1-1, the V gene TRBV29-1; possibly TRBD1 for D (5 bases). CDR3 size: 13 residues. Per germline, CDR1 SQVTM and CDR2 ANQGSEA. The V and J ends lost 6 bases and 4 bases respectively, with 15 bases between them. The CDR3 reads CSVRGPWVTEAFF. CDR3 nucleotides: TGCAGCGTGAGGGGCCCCTGGGTCACTGAAGCTTTCTTT.

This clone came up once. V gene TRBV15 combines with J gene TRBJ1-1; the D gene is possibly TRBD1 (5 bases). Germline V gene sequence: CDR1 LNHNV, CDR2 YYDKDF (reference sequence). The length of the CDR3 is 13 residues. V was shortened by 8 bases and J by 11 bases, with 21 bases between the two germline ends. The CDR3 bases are TGTGCCACCCTTCCCGAAGAGGGGAGTAGGGCTTTCTTT. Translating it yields CATLPEEGSRAFF.

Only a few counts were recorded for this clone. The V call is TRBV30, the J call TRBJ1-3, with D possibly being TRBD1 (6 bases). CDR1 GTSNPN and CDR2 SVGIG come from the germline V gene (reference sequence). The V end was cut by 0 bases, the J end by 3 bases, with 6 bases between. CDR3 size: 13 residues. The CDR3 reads CAWSVQGGNTIYF. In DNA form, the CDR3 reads TGTGCCTGGAGTGTACAGGGTGGAAACACCATATATTTT.

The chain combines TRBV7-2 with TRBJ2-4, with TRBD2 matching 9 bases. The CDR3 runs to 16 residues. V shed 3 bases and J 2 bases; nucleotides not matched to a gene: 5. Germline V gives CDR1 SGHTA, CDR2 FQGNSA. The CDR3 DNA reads TGTGCCAGCAGCTTTAGCGGGAGTGAGACCAAAAACATTCAGTACTTC. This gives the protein CASSFSGSETKNIQYF.